The 32 T cell receptor beta chains given below trace back to one sample, sequenced in a study of CD8 T cells in Susac syndrome. An amount of RNA that ranged from roughly 0.45 to 1 ug was reverse transcribed with random hexamers. TCRdb re-called the immunoSEQ multiplex PCR reads with MiXCR, one entry per CDR3 protein. The repertoire holds some 120,000 distinct CDR3 sequences, with around 94% as singletons. Sequencing was done on a sample of CD4+ T cells from PBMCs. These receptors were taken from a human donor with multiple sclerosis.

This chain joins TRBV5-1 and TRBJ2-5; D call uncertain. The germline V gene has CDR1 SGHRS and CDR2 YFSETQ. Trimming cost V 5 bases and J 1 base, with 9 bases left between them. This CDR3 spans 13 amino acids. The CDR3, as DNA: TGCGCCAGCAGGATTGAGCCCCAAGAGACCCAGTACTTC. Its protein is CASRIEPQETQYF.

The chain carries TRBV2 and TRBJ1-1, with D possibly being TRBD1 (6 bases). Germline values: CDR1 SNHLY, CDR2 FYNNEI. This CDR3 is built from 15 residues. Trimming stripped 6 bases from V and 4 bases from J, with 18 bases between. The CDR3 coding sequence is TGTGCCAGCAGCCCTAAGCGTAGGGGGGCCACTGAAGCTTTCTTT. It codes for CASSPKRRGATEAFF. Variable domain in full (rest from reference TRBV2 and TRBJ1-1): EPEVTQTPSHQVTQMGQEVILRCVPISNHLYFYWYRQILGQKVEFLVSFYNNEISEKSEIFDDQFSVERPDGSNFTLKIRSTKLEDSAMYFCASSPKRRGATEAFFGQGTRLTVV.

This chain joins TRBV18 and TRBJ2-2; possible D gene TRBD1, 6 bases. V dropped 3 bases and J dropped 5 bases, with 10 bases sitting between them. Germline V gene lookup returns CDR1 KGHSH and CDR2 LQKENI. The CDR3 runs to 14 residues. The CDR3 DNA sequence: TGTGCCAGCTCACCGGAGACAGGAACCGGGGAGCTGTTTTTT. Protein product: CASSPETGTGELFF.

In its sample, this clonotype was seen once. The J gene is TRBJ1-1, the V gene TRBV7-3; 10 bases match TRBD1. The V segment lost 3 bases and the J segment 6 bases; nucleotides outside the gene matches: 7. This CDR3 is built from 15 residues. Germline-derived CDR1 and CDR2 are SGHTA and FQGTGA. CDR3 region: CASSFGGDRGSEAFF. The CDR3 nucleotides read TGTGCCAGCAGCTTTGGCGGGGACAGGGGCTCTGAAGCTTTCTTT.

The rearrangement joins TRBV7-2 to TRBJ2-7; D is possibly TRBD1 (6 bases). This CDR3 has 14 residues. Germline-derived CDR1 and CDR2 are SGHTA and FQGNSA. V was clipped by 5 bases and J by 1 base, with 12 bases between them. CDR3 in amino acids: CASSPQQGSYEQYF. DNA of the CDR3: TGTGCCAGCAGCCCGCAACAGGGTTCCTACGAGCAGTACTTC.

The chain joins TRBV29-1 to TRBJ2-5; the D gene is possibly TRBD2 (6 bases). Trimming removed 8 bases at V and 1 base at J, with 11 bases between. The CDR3 consists of 12 residues. The germline V gene encodes CDR1 SQVTM and CDR2 ANQGSEA. The CDR3 nucleotides are TGCAGCACGAGGGAGGTCCAAGAGACCCAGTACTTC. As protein: CSTREVQETQYF.

The rearrangement uses TRBV19 and TRBJ1-5, with D hard to call. The CDR3 consists of 12 residues. V dropped 5 bases and J dropped 10 bases, with 12 bases sitting between them. Germline CDR1 and CDR2: LNHDA and SQIVND (reference sequence). The CDR3 DNA follows: TGTGCCAGTAGTTACGACCTCGATCCCCAGCATTTT. Amino acid sequence: CASSYDLDPQHF.

This chain connects TRBV12-3 or TRBV12-4 to TRBJ2-4; D assignment may be TRBD1 or TRBD2 (5 bases each). Trimming shortened V by 6 bases and J by 6 bases, and 24 bases separated the two germline ends. CDR3 length: 17 amino acids. CDR3 loop: CASRHYLLGVGGNIQYF. CDR3 sequence (DNA): TGTGCCAGCAGACATTACCTGCTGGGGGTTGGGGGAAACATTCAGTACTTC.

The CDR3: CSVEDELSGNTIYF. The CDR3 DNA is TGCAGCGTTGAAGATGAACTATCTGGAAACACCATATATTTT. The chain has TRBV29-1 and TRBJ1-3; D is unresolved. This CDR3 contains 14 residues. Trimming cost V 0 bases and J 1 base, with 7 bases left between them. Germline V lookup: CDR1 SQVTM, CDR2 ANQGSEA.

The chain uses TRBV2 and TRBJ2-1, with TRBD2 matching 11 bases. Germline values: CDR1 SNHLY, CDR2 FYNNEI. Trimming cost V 5 bases and J 2 bases; bases outside gene matches: 5. The CDR3 spans 16 residues. The DNA of the CDR3 is TGTGCCAGCAGTCTACTAGCGGGAGATACCTACAATGAGCAGTTCTTC. This translates into CASSLLAGDTYNEQFF.

The V gene is TRBV6-5, the J gene TRBJ1-3; weak D call: TRBD1 (6 bases). The CDR3 contains 14 residues. Germline loops: CDR1 MNHEY, CDR2 SVGAGI. The V gene lost 4 bases and the J gene lost 2 bases, with 9 bases spanning the gap. CDR3 bases: TGTGCCAGCAGTTCCTGGGACACTGGAAACACCATATATTTT. It translates to CASSSWDTGNTIYF.

The chain combines TRBV20-1 with TRBJ2-7, with 7 positions matching TRBD1. The CDR3 spans 14 residues. With V trimmed by 6 bases and J by 2 bases, 10 bases remained unmatched. Germline CDR1 reads DFQATT; CDR2 reads SNEGSKA (reference sequence). The CDR3 DNA reads TGCAGTGCCGGAACGACAGGGAACCCCTACGAGCAGTACTTC. Its translation is CSAGTTGNPYEQYF.

The V call is TRBV7-6, the J call TRBJ2-7; D is unclear. Trimming cost V 4 bases and J 6 bases, with 13 bases left between them. There are 13 residues in the CDR3. Germline V gene data show CDR1 as SGHVS and CDR2 as FNYEAQ. The CDR3: CASSSTLLAEQYF. CDR3 bases: TGTGCCAGCAGCTCGACGCTACTGGCCGAGCAGTACTTC.

The rearrangement links TRBV5-6 to TRBJ1-5; tentatively, D is TRBD1 (6 bases). This CDR3 comprises 18 residues. Trimming took 2 bases from V and 3 from J, leaving 21 bases between them. CDR1 is SGHDT and CDR2 is YYEEEE in the germline V gene. The CDR3 coding sequence is TGTGCCAGCAGCTTTTGGGGAGGACAGCTTAGTCCCAATCAGCCCCAGCATTTT. As protein: CASSFWGGQLSPNQPQHF. Together with reference TRBV5-6 and TRBJ1-5, the CDR3 gives the full variable domain: DAGVTQSPTHLIKTRGQQVTLRCSPKSGHDTVSWYQQALGQGPQFIFQYYEEEERQRGNFPDRFSGHQFPNYSSELNVNALLLGDSALYLCASSFWGGQLSPNQPQHFGDGTRLSIL.

The chain combines TRBV28 with TRBJ1-2; 7 bases align to TRBD1. J gave up 4 bases and V 2 bases, and 4 bases lay outside the gene matches. This CDR3 contains 14 residues. Germline loops: CDR1 MDHEN, CDR2 SYDVKM. DNA of the CDR3: TGTGCCAGCAGTTTAGGGGGACAGAGCTATGGCTACACCTTC. Translating it yields CASSLGGQSYGYTF.

This chain links TRBV13 with TRBJ1-1; TRBD1 is a possible D gene (5 bases). CDR1 is PRHDT, CDR2 FYEKMQ, per germline (reference sequence). The CDR3 spans 13 residues. The V end lost 5 bases, the J end lost 8 bases, and 15 bases lay between the germline ends. The CDR3 spells CASSTDRNLEAFF. CDR3 nucleotides: TGTGCCAGCAGCACCGACAGAAACCTCGAAGCTTTCTTT. Full variable domain (remainder filled in from reference TRBV13 and TRBJ1-1): AAGVIQSPRHLIKEKRETATLKCYPIPRHDTVYWYQQGPGQDPQFLISFYEKMQSDKGSIPDRFSAQQFSDYHSELNMSSLELGDSALYFCASSTDRNLEAFFGQGTRLTVV.

This chain joins TRBV12-3 or TRBV12-4 and TRBJ2-7, with D possibly matching TRBD2 (8 bases). Between the trimmed V and J ends, which lost 6 bases and 7 bases, there was a span of 22 bases. This CDR3 has 15 residues. The CDR3 is CASSPGLVRGREQYF. The CDR3 nucleotides read TGTGCCAGCAGCCCGGGACTAGTGAGGGGGCGGGAGCAGTACTTC.

CDR3 sequence: CASSQDVSPIYGYTF. CDR3 coding DNA: TGTGCCAGCAGCCAAGATGTGAGTCCTATCTATGGCTACACCTTC. V and J are TRBV14 and TRBJ1-2; D is unclear. V lost 0 bases to trimming and J lost 4 bases, with 12 bases between them. Germline CDR1 SGHDN, CDR2 FVKESK. The CDR3 totals 15 residues.

J is TRBJ1-1 and V is TRBV29-1; 7 nucleotides align to TRBD1. Trimming took 2 bases from V and 5 from J; bases not matched to a gene: 8. The CDR3 has 14 residues. Germline V lookup: CDR1 SQVTM, CDR2 ANQGSEA. CDR3 protein: CSVEKGARGTEAFF. The CDR3 bases are TGCAGCGTTGAAAAGGGGGCACGAGGGACTGAAGCTTTCTTT. Full variable domain (remainder filled in from reference TRBV29-1 and TRBJ1-1): SAVISQKPSRDICQRGTSLTIQCQVDSQVTMMFWYRQQPGQSLTLIATANQGSEATYESGFVIDKFPISRPNLTFSTLTVSNMSPEDSSIYLCSVEKGARGTEAFFGQGTRLTVV.

The chain joins TRBV2 to TRBJ1-2; 7 nucleotides line up with TRBD1. Germline-derived CDR1 and CDR2 are SNHLY and FYNNEI. The CDR3 contains 14 residues. Trimming cost V 7 bases and J 7 bases; bases outside gene matches: 12. The CDR3 region is CASNSDRAKGGYTF. In nucleotides, the CDR3 is TGTGCCAGCAACTCCGACAGGGCTAAAGGTGGCTACACCTTC.

The chain recombines TRBV3-1 with TRBJ2-5; D is undetermined. V was trimmed by 4 bases and J by 2 bases, leaving 17 bases between them. In germline, CDR1 is LGHDT, CDR2 YNNKEL (reference sequence). The CDR3 runs to 16 residues. Here the CDR3 DNA reads TGTGCCAGCAGCCTCCACGGCGGAGTTGGACAAGAGACCCAGTACTTC. Translating gives CASSLHGGVGQETQYF.

The rearrangement uses TRBV27 and TRBJ2-2; possibly TRBD2 for D (7 bases). The germline CDR1 and CDR2 sequences are MNHEY and SMNVEV (reference sequence). V lost 2 bases, J lost 1 base, and 11 bases lay in between. The CDR3 sequence is 16 residues long. The CDR3 loop is CASSLGGGRNTGELFF. CDR3 sequence (DNA): TGTGCCAGCAGTTTAGGGGGGGGCCGGAACACCGGGGAGCTGTTTTTT.

The CDR3 region is CASSPNGGDQPQHF. CDR3 nucleotide sequence: TGTGCCAGCTCACCCAATGGGGGCGATCAGCCCCAGCATTTT. The rearrangement joins TRBV18 to TRBJ1-5, with TRBD1 as a possible D gene (6 bases). V lost 3 bases, J lost 5 bases, and 11 bases lay in between. CDR1 and CDR2 (germline): KGHSH, LQKENI. CDR3 length equals 14 residues.

This chain uses TRBV29-1 with TRBJ1-1, with unresolved D. The germline V and J ends were trimmed by 6 bases and 1 base, with 15 bases remaining between them. The CDR3 contains 14 residues. Germline values: CDR1 SQVTM, CDR2 ANQGSEA. The CDR3 DNA is TGCAGCGTCGAGTTGGGCTGGAGGAACACTGAAGCTTTCTTT. Its protein product is CSVELGWRNTEAFF.

The J gene is TRBJ2-6, the V gene TRBV5-1; TRBD1 matches at 8 bases. The CDR3 is 18 residues long. The V and J ends lost 5 bases and 0 bases, in that order; junction bases with no gene match: 10. Germline CDR1 and CDR2: SGHRS and YFSETQ. CDR3 DNA sequence: TGCGCCAGCAGTTCCTCGACAGGGGCAGGCTCTGGGGCCAACGTCCTGACTTTC. Amino acid sequence: CASSSSTGAGSGANVLTF.

The V gene is TRBV25-1, the J gene TRBJ1-2; a possible D gene is TRBD1 (6 bases). The CDR3 runs to 13 residues. Trimming removed 6 bases at V and 8 bases at J, with 16 bases between. Germline V gene lookup returns CDR1 MGHDK and CDR2 SYGVNS. The CDR3 DNA follows: TGTGCCAGCAGCGCCGACAGGCGGAGGGGCTACACCTTC. It encodes CASSADRRRGYTF.

V is TRBV20-1 and J is TRBJ2-7; D not resolved. Trimming cost V 1 base and J 5 bases, with 15 bases left between them. Germline V gives CDR1 DFQATT, CDR2 SNEGSKA (reference sequence). CDR3 length equals 14 residues. CDR3 residues: CSARAGPSRDEQYF. In DNA form, the CDR3 reads TGCAGTGCTAGAGCGGGCCCGAGCCGGGACGAGCAGTACTTC.

The V gene is TRBV29-1, the J gene TRBJ2-1, with 10 bases identical to TRBD2. The CDR3 is 14 amino acids. Germline assignment: CDR1 SQVTM and CDR2 ANQGSEA. Trimming at V came to 5 bases and at J to 5 bases, leaving 6 bases not matched to a gene. CDR3 nucleotides: TGCAGCGTTTTCCGACTAGCGGGCGACAATGAGCAGTTCTTC. Translated, it gives CSVFRLAGDNEQFF.

The chain is built from TRBV2 and TRBJ2-2; maybe TRBD1 (6 bases). The V end was cut by 5 bases, the J end by 2 bases, with 18 bases between. Germline V gives CDR1 SNHLY, CDR2 FYNNEI. The CDR3 loop spans 17 amino acids. As DNA, the CDR3 is TGTGCCAGCAGTCGCCTTTCACTACAGGGTAACACCGGGGAGCTGTTTTTT. It specifies CASSRLSLQGNTGELFF.

J is TRBJ2-1 and V is TRBV4-3, with 7 bases lining up with TRBD2. The CDR3 contains 17 residues. J lost 6 bases, V lost 1 base, and 12 bases had no gene match. Looked up from germline, CDR1 is LGHNA and CDR2 is YSLEER. CDR3 in DNA: TGCGCCAGCAGCCAAGTAATTTTGGCTAGCGGTGGCAATGAGCAGTTCTTC. Translating gives CASSQVILASGGNEQFF.

DNA of the CDR3: TGTGCCAGCACCCAGGCCCGGGGCACTGAAGCTTTCTTT. It specifies CASTQARGTEAFF. The rearrangement joins TRBV12-3 or TRBV12-4 to TRBJ1-1, with no clear D. The CDR3 has 13 residues. V was pared by 7 bases and J by 4 bases, with 13 bases between.

This sequence joins TRBV6-2 or TRBV6-3 and TRBJ2-7; 9 bases fit TRBD2. The CDR3 runs to 14 residues. V was pared by 6 bases and J by 3 bases, with 6 bases of the junction left unmatched. CDR1 and CDR2 (germline): MNHEY, SVGEGT. CDR3 loop: CASRLSLAGYEQYF. DNA for the CDR3: TGTGCCAGCAGATTGTCACTAGCGGGCTACGAGCAGTACTTC.